Below, 27 T cell receptor beta chains from the same sample are listed, as sequenced in a study of blood T cells in healthy people across ages. Alongside a J-beta primer mix, a sample-barcoded 5' primer served in a second PCR lasting about 7 to 12 cycles. TCRdb independently ran MiXCR on the 5' RACE reads; one entry per CDR3 protein. The table records 630,000 or so distinct CDR3 sequences, about 30% of them present only once. The source material was blood. The receptors here all came from a woman older than 75 in good health.

The DNA for the CDR3 is TGTGCCAGTAGCCGCGCACAGGGGAATGAGCAGTTCTTC. Its protein is CASSRAQGNEQFF. The chain links TRBV19 to TRBJ2-1, with 7 bases matching TRBD1. This CDR3 is 13 amino acids long. CDR1 and CDR2 (germline): LNHDA, SQIVND (reference sequence). V was pared by 6 bases and J by 7 bases, with 6 bases of the junction left unmatched. Together with reference TRBV19 and TRBJ2-1, the CDR3 gives the full variable domain: DGGITQSPKYLFRKEGQNVTLSCEQNLNHDAMYWYRQDPGQGLRLIYYSQIVNDFQKGDIAEGYSVSREKKESFPLTVTSAQKNPTAFYLCASSRAQGNEQFFGPGTRLTVL.

The gene calls are TRBV12-3 or TRBV12-4 and TRBJ2-5; possibly TRBD2 for D (6 bases). The V gene lost 6 bases and the J gene lost 4 bases, with 9 bases spanning the gap. The CDR3 extends over 12 amino acids. Here the CDR3 reads CASRRRGETQYF. CDR3 nucleotides: TGTGCCAGCAGGCGGAGGGGAGAGACCCAGTACTTC.

Many counts were recorded for this clonotype. The J gene is TRBJ2-1, the V gene TRBV19; 13 nucleotides match TRBD2. This CDR3 comprises 18 residues. Germline V gene lookup returns CDR1 LNHDA and CDR2 SQIVND (reference sequence). Trimming took 2 bases from V and 1 from J; bases not matched to a gene: 5. This chain's CDR3 is CASSIQLAGGNSYNEQFF. Here the CDR3 DNA reads TGTGCCAGTAGTATACAACTAGCGGGGGGGAATTCCTACAATGAGCAGTTCTTC.

This clonotype was counted a few times. The chain carries TRBV24-1 and TRBJ2-5; 10 bases align to TRBD2. The DNA end favors TRBJ2-7, so the J call may be wrong. The CDR3 spans 17 residues. Per germline, CDR1 KGHDR and CDR2 SFDVKD. CDR3 amino acids: CATSDFLASGGAGEQYF. Here the CDR3 DNA reads TGTGCCACCAGTGATTTTTTGGCGAGCGGGGGGGCAGGCGAGCAGTACTTC.

This clonotype was seen repeatedly, ten times or more. The chain is built from TRBV7-3 and TRBJ2-1; 10 bases are a match to TRBD1. V lost 5 bases, J lost 6 bases, and 10 bases stayed unmatched. This CDR3 has 16 amino acids. Germline V lookup: CDR1 SGHTA, CDR2 FQGTGA. CDR3 amino acids: CASSPTGGRSVNEQFF. The DNA of the CDR3 is TGTGCCAGCAGCCCGACAGGGGGCCGATCCGTCAATGAGCAGTTCTTC.

This clonotype was recorded once. The chain is built from TRBV12-3 or TRBV12-4 and TRBJ2-7, with TRBD2 matching over 8 bases. This CDR3 has 15 amino acids. J lost 2 bases, V lost 3 bases, and 6 bases had no gene match. This CDR3 reads CASSLGTRATYEQYF. For the CDR3, the DNA is TGTGCCAGCAGTTTGGGGACTAGGGCCACCTACGAGCAGTACTTC.

This clonotype was observed a handful of times. The V gene is TRBV6-2 or TRBV6-3, the J gene TRBJ1-5; TRBD1 aligns across 8 bases. The CDR3 runs 16 residues. V dropped 5 bases and J dropped 1; count of bases not matched to a gene: 7. Germline CDR1 reads MNHEY; CDR2 reads SVGEGT. The CDR3 nucleotides read TGTGCCAGCAGTGCGACAGGGGTGGGGAGCAATCAGCCCCAGCATTTT. Translation gives CASSATGVGSNQPQHF.

V usage is TRBV5-1 and J usage is TRBJ2-5; no clear D. The CDR3 contains 13 residues. Germline V lookup: CDR1 SGHRS, CDR2 YFSETQ. V lost 5 bases and J 1 base, leaving 9 bases between the germline ends. Written as DNA, the CDR3 is TGCGCCAGCAGGAAGGGTCTCCAAGAGACCCAGTACTTC. Its protein is CASRKGLQETQYF.

The chain combines TRBV15 with TRBJ2-5, with D possibly TRBD2 on 6 matching bases. CDR1 LNHNV and CDR2 YYDKDF come from the germline V gene (reference sequence). This CDR3 region has 17 residues. V lost 5 bases and J 11 bases, leaving 30 bases between the germline ends. The CDR3 protein is CATSGRDGRGGYNEQYF. CDR3 sequence (DNA): TGTGCCACCAGCGGCCGGGACGGGCGTGGAGGGTACAATGAGCAGTACTTC. The variable domain in full, completed from reference TRBV15 and TRBJ2-5, reads DAMVIQNPRYQVTQFGKPVTLSCSQTLNHNVMYWYQQKSSQAPKLLFHYYDKDFNNEADTPDNFQSRRPNTSFCFLDIRSPGLGDTAMYLCATSGRDGRGGYNEQYFGPGTRLLVL.

This clonotype showed up many times. The V call is TRBV5-1, the J call TRBJ1-2; possibly TRBD1 for D (5 bases). The V gene's germline CDR1 is SGHRS and CDR2 YFSETQ. The CDR3 sequence is 12 residues long. V was shortened by 3 bases and J by 8 bases, with 11 bases between the two germline ends. CDR3 residues: CASSWGSEGYTF. In nucleotides, the CDR3 is TGCGCCAGCAGCTGGGGGTCCGAGGGCTACACCTTC.

The chain uses TRBV7-3 and TRBJ2-3; no firm D call. In germline, CDR1 is SGHTA, CDR2 FQGTGA. CDR3 length: 15 residues. V was shortened by 7 bases and J by 2 bases, with 16 bases between the two germline ends. CDR3 sequence (DNA): TGTGCCAGCATTGGAGACCAAGAGCTCACAGATACGCAGTATTTT. Its protein is CASIGDQELTDTQYF.

The chain carries TRBV20-1 and TRBJ1-4, with a weak D call TRBD1 (6 bases). V was clipped by 0 bases and J by 1 base, with 12 bases between them. Germline assignment: CDR1 DFQATT and CDR2 SNEGSKA (reference sequence). The CDR3 runs 16 residues. CDR3 amino acids: CSARDPARGTNEKLFF. The CDR3 coding sequence is TGCAGTGCTAGAGATCCCGCCAGGGGAACTAATGAAAAACTGTTTTTT.

The table lists this clonotype with many counts. The chain combines TRBV10-3 with TRBJ1-2; D perhaps matches TRBD1 (6 bases). Trimming pared 6 bases from V and 0 bases from J, leaving 14 bases between. This CDR3 spans 15 amino acids. Germline CDR1 is ENHRY and CDR2 is SYGVKD. This chain's CDR3 is CAIREEGGSNYGYTF. CDR3 DNA sequence: TGTGCCATCAGGGAAGAGGGGGGGTCTAACTATGGCTACACCTTC.

This clonotype occurred many times. This chain uses TRBV7-2 with TRBJ2-7, with 8 bases that match TRBD1. The CDR3 length is 14 residues. In germline, CDR1 is SGHTA, CDR2 FQGNSA. The V and J ends lost 2 bases and 7 bases, in that order; junction bases with no gene match: 7. CDR3 loop: CASSLRQGTGEQYF. The CDR3 nucleotides are TGTGCCAGCAGCTTACGACAGGGGACTGGGGAGCAGTACTTC. Supplemented by reference TRBV7-2 and TRBJ2-7, the full variable domain reads GAGVSQSPSNKVTEKGKDVELRCDPISGHTALYWYRQSLGQGLEFLIYFQGNSAPDKSGLPSDRFSAERTGGSVSTLTIQRTQQEDSAVYLCASSLRQGTGEQYFGPGTRLTVT.

This clonotype showed up just a few times. This chain uses TRBV7-9 with TRBJ1-1, with 8 positions matching TRBD1. The CDR3 is made up of 14 amino acids. Germline CDR1 and CDR2: SEHNR and FQNEAQ (reference sequence). Germline trimming cut 5 bases from V and 9 bases from J; bases unmatched to any gene: 11. The CDR3 sequence: CASSVPGQASKAFF. The CDR3 bases are TGTGCCAGCAGCGTACCGGGACAGGCAAGTAAAGCTTTCTTT.

This clonotype was found many times. CDR3 in DNA: TGTGCCAGCAGCTTATGGGTTGGGCCGGGAGGTTACGAGCAGTACTTC. Translating gives CASSLWVGPGGYEQYF. This chain connects TRBV7-2 to TRBJ2-7; 7 bases map to TRBD2. The V gene end was trimmed by 2 bases and the J gene end by 4 bases; junction bases not matched to a gene: 11. This CDR3 has 16 residues. Per germline, CDR1 SGHTA and CDR2 FQGNSA.

Notes on this clonotype: With a much larger clone just one base away, this may be a read error. The CDR3 DNA is TGTGCCAGCAGTTTAAGTAAATACGAGCAGTTCTTC. It codes for CASSLSKYEQFF. The J gene is TRBJ2-1, the V gene TRBV28, with D unclear. CDR3 length: 12 amino acids. V dropped 2 bases and J dropped 10 bases, with 9 bases sitting between them. CDR1 and CDR2 (germline): MDHEN, SYDVKM. Variable domain in full (rest from reference TRBV28 and TRBJ2-1): DVKVTQSSRYLVKRTGEKVFLECVQDMDHENMFWYRQDPGLGLRLIYFSYDVKMKEKGDIPEGYSVSREKKERFSLILESASTNQTSMYLCASSLSKYEQFFGPGTRLTVL.

This chain connects TRBV25-1 to TRBJ1-3; no firm D call. This CDR3 is 15 amino acids long. V was clipped by 5 bases and J by 0 bases, with 11 bases between them. Germline values: CDR1 MGHDK, CDR2 SYGVNS. In nucleotides, the CDR3 is TGTGCCAGCAGTAACACGGCTTACTCTGGAAACACCATATATTTT. It encodes CASSNTAYSGNTIYF.

This clonotype was seen many times. The chain couples TRBV4-1 to TRBJ2-1, with D perhaps assigned TRBD1 or TRBD2 (6 bases each). Looked up from germline, CDR1 is MGHRA and CDR2 is YSYEKL. The CDR3 runs 18 residues. V shed 6 bases and J shed 0 bases, with 21 bases lying between them. CDR3 in DNA: TGCGCCAGCAGTCCTGAGGGGGGCGGCCCGAGCTCCTACAATGAGCAGTTCTTC. It encodes CASSPEGGGPSSYNEQFF.

This clonotype was recorded many times. This sequence joins TRBV30 and TRBJ2-5; 7 bases are a match to TRBD1. This CDR3 contains 16 residues. CDR1 is GTSNPN and CDR2 is SVGIG in the germline V gene (reference sequence). Germline trimming cut 3 bases from V and 2 bases from J; bases unmatched to any gene: 12. The CDR3 DNA follows: TGTGCCTGGAGAAAGTACAGGGGTCAGAGGCAAGAGACCCAGTACTTC. Protein product: CAWRKYRGQRQETQYF.

Concerning this clonotype itself: A much larger clone lies a single base off, so this may be a read error. This chain joins TRBV20-1 and TRBJ2-1; the D is unclear. The end of the DNA fits TRBJ2-7 better, so the J call may be wrong. In germline, CDR1 is DFQATT, CDR2 SNEGSKA (reference sequence). This CDR3 region has 11 residues. This CDR3 reads CSALLYNEQYF. CDR3 DNA sequence: TGCAGTGCTCTGCTATACAATGAGCAGTACTTC.

At least ten counts were recorded for this clonotype. The rearrangement joins TRBV7-2 to TRBJ2-5; D call uncertain. The V gene's germline CDR1 is SGHTA and CDR2 FQGNSA. CDR3 length: 13 amino acids. Trimming stripped 3 bases from V and 2 bases from J, with 7 bases between. The CDR3 here is CASSFSFQETQYF. In DNA form, the CDR3 reads TGTGCCAGCAGCTTCTCCTTTCAAGAGACCCAGTACTTC.

This clonotype was detected ten times or more. This chain uses TRBV20-1 with TRBJ2-2; 14 nucleotides match TRBD2. The germline V gene has CDR1 DFQATT and CDR2 SNEGSKA (reference sequence). The junction had 6 bases not matched to a gene; V was cut back by 3 bases and J by 0 bases. CDR3 length equals 18 residues. In DNA, the CDR3 is TGCAGTGCTAGTTATGGGACTAGCGGGGGCGCGAACACCGGGGAGCTGTTTTTT. Protein sequence: CSASYGTSGGANTGELFF.

There are many counts of this clonotype. This chain links TRBV9 with TRBJ2-5, with D perhaps TRBD2 (7 bases). This CDR3 contains 14 residues. Trimming cost V 2 bases and J 5 bases, with 13 bases left between them. Per germline, CDR1 SGDLS and CDR2 YYNGEE. The CDR3 DNA reads as TGTGCCAGCAGCGTTCGGGGGGCCGGGGAGACCCAGTACTTC. Its translation: CASSVRGAGETQYF.

This chain links TRBV20-1 with TRBJ2-3; D call uncertain. Trimming took 6 bases from V and 0 from J, leaving 16 bases between them. The CDR3 consists of 15 residues. Germline CDR1 and CDR2: DFQATT and SNEGSKA (reference sequence). The CDR3 DNA follows: TGCAGTGCAGACCCCGGGCGGCTTAGCACAGATACGCAGTATTTT. Residues: CSADPGRLSTDTQYF.

This clonotype was seen many times. CDR3 sequence reads: CASSQDGKGIDTEAFF. As DNA, the CDR3 is TGCGCCAGCAGCCAAGATGGCAAGGGGATAGACACTGAAGCTTTCTTT. This chain connects TRBV4-1 to TRBJ1-1, with D perhaps matching TRBD1 (5 bases). Germline V gives CDR1 MGHRA, CDR2 YSYEKL. CDR3 size: 16 residues. V dropped 0 bases and J dropped 3 bases, with 14 bases sitting between them.

In this sample, this clonotype turned up many times. The chain uses TRBV9 and TRBJ1-2, with TRBD1 matching over 9 bases. Germline V gene data show CDR1 as SGDLS and CDR2 as YYNGEE. There are 15 residues in the CDR3. V shed 2 bases, J shed 0 bases, and the junction held 2 bases outside the gene matches. As DNA, the CDR3 is TGTGCCAGCAGCGTCGGGACAGGGTCTAACTATGGCTACACCTTC. This encodes CASSVGTGSNYGYTF. Complete variable domain (other parts from reference TRBV9 and TRBJ1-2): DSGVTQTPKHLITATGQRVTLRCSPRSGDLSVYWYQQSLDQGLQFLIQYYNGEERAKGNILERFSAQQFPDLHSELNLSSLELGDSALYFCASSVGTGSNYGYTFGSGTRLTVV.